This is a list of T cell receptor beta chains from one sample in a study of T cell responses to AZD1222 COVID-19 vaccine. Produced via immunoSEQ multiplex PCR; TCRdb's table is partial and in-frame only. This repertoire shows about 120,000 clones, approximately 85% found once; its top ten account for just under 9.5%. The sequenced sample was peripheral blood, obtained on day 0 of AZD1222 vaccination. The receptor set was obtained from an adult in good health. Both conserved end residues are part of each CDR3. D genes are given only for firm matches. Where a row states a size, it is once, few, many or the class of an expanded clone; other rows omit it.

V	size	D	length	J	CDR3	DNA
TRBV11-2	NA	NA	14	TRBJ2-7	CASSPSASYREQYF	TGTGCCAGCAGCCCCTCGGCTAGCTATCGCGAGCAGTACTTC
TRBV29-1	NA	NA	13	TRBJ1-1	CSVGNLMNTEAFF	TGCAGCGTTGGGAACCTGATGAACACTGAAGCTTTCTTT
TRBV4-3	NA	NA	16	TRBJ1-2	CASSQDLDKWDYGYTF	TGCGCCAGCAGCCAAGATCTAGACAAATGGGACTATGGCTACACCTTC
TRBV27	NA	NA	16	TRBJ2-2	CASSFGGRGRAGELFF	TGTGCCAGCAGTTTTGGCGGACGGGGGAGAGCCGGGGAGCTGTTTTTT
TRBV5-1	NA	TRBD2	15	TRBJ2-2	CASSPGLANTGELFF	TGCGCCAGCAGCCCGGGACTAGCGAACACCGGGGAGCTGTTTTTT
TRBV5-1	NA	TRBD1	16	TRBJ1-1	CASRAGTGGLNTEAFF	TGCGCCAGCAGGGCCGGGACAGGGGGACTGAACACTGAAGCTTTCTTT
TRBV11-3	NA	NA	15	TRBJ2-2	CASSSTGKGTGELFF	TGTGCCAGCAGTTCGACAGGAAAGGGGACCGGGGAGCTGTTTTTT
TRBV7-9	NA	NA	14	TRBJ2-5	CASSLFGSGETQYF	TGTGCCAGCAGCTTATTCGGGTCAGGGGAGACCCAGTACTTC
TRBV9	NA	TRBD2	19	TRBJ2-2	CASSVVQEGLAGGPGELFF	TGTGCCAGCAGCGTAGTCCAAGAAGGACTTGCGGGGGGGCCCGGGGAGCTGTTTTTT
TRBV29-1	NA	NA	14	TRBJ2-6	CSVGSFSGANVLTF	TGCAGCGTTGGATCGTTCTCTGGGGCCAACGTCCTGACTTTC
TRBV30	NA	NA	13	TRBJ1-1	CAWSTGVNTEAFF	TGTGCCTGGAGTACCGGGGTGAACACTGAAGCTTTCTTT
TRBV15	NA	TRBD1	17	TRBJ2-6	CATSVRTGGSGANVLTF	TGTGCCACCAGTGTTAGGACAGGGGGCTCTGGGGCCAACGTCCTGACTTTC
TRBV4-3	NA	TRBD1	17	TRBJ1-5	CASSQGGTGIWNQPQHF	TGCGCCAGCAGCCAAGGAGGGACAGGGATTTGGAATCAGCCCCAGCATTTT
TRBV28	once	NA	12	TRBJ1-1	CASSVSRVEAFF	TGTGCCAGCAGTGTCTCCAGGGTGGAAGCTTTCTTT
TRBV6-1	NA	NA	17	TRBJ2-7	CASSEAKGGSSVYEQYF	TGTGCCAGCAGTGAAGCAAAGGGGGGATCATCGGTCTACGAGCAGTACTTC
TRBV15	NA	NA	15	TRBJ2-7	CATSRERDGGYEQYF	TGTGCCACCAGCAGAGAGAGAGATGGCGGGTACGAGCAGTACTTC
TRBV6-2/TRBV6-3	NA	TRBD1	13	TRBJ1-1	CASSRQGNTEAFF	TGTGCCAGCAGTCGACAGGGAAACACTGAAGCTTTCTTT
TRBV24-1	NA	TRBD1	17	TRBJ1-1	CATSEGSRGRGQTEAFF	TGTGCCACCAGTGAAGGTTCGAGGGGCAGGGGGCAGACTGAAGCTTTCTTT
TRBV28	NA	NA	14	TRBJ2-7	CASSLRDTGYEQYF	TGTGCCAGCAGCCTCCGGGACACCGGCTACGAGCAGTACTTC
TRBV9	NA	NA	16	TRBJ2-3	CASSVGPPLYTDTQYF	TGTGCCAGCAGCGTAGGGCCTCCACTTTACACAGATACGCAGTATTTT
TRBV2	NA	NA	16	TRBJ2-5	CASSTYARAGQETQYF	TGTGCCAGCAGTACCTACGCCAGGGCGGGACAAGAGACCCAGTACTTC
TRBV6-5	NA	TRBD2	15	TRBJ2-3	CASRPGLASTNTQYF	TGTGCCAGCAGGCCCGGACTAGCCAGCACAAATACGCAGTATTTT
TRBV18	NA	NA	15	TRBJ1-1	CASSPIWGENTEAFF	TGTGCCAGCTCACCCATCTGGGGGGAGAACACTGAAGCTTTCTTT
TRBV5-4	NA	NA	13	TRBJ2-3	CASSVDSTDTQYF	TGTGCCAGCAGCGTGGACAGCACAGATACGCAGTATTTT
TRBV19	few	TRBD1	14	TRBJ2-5	CASSRPGTGLTQYF	TGTGCCAGTAGTAGACCCGGGACAGGCTTGACCCAGTACTTC
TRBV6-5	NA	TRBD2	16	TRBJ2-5	CASSYPPGGAGETQYF	TGTGCCAGCAGTTACCCCCCGGGGGGGGCTGGAGAGACCCAGTACTTC
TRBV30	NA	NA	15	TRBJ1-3	CAWSVGRTSGNTIYF	TGTGCCTGGAGTGTCGGGAGGACATCTGGAAACACCATATATTTT
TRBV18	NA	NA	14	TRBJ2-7	CASSPPGQIYEQYF	TGTGCCAGCTCACCACCCGGACAGATATACGAGCAGTACTTC
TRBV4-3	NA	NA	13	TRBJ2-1	CASSQGGGGEQFF	TGCGCCAGCAGCCAAGGGGGCGGCGGTGAGCAGTTCTTC
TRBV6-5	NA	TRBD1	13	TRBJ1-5	CASSPDRGQPQHF	TGTGCCAGCAGTCCGGACAGGGGTCAGCCCCAGCATTTT
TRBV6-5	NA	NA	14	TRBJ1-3	CASSQGLGGNTIYF	TGTGCCAGCAGCCAGGGACTCGGGGGAAACACCATATATTTT
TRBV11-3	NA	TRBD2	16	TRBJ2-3	CASSLGVSGEADTQYF	TGTGCCAGCAGCTTAGGCGTTAGCGGGGAGGCAGATACGCAGTATTTT
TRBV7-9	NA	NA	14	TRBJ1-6	CASSQYRDNSPLHF	TGTGCCAGCAGCCAATACAGGGATAATTCACCCCTCCACTTT
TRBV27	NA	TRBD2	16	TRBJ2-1	CASSLVRLAGGNEQFF	TGTGCCAGCAGTTTAGTGCGGCTAGCGGGAGGTAATGAGCAGTTCTTC
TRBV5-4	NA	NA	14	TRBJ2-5	CASSLATRQETQYF	TGTGCCAGCAGCTTGGCGACCCGACAAGAGACCCAGTACTTC
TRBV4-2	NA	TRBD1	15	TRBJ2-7	CASSAAGQGANEQYF	TGTGCCAGCAGCGCCGCGGGACAGGGGGCAAACGAGCAGTACTTC
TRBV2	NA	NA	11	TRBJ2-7	CASITEGEQYF	TGTGCCAGTATCACCGAGGGCGAGCAGTACTTC
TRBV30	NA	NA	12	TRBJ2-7	CAWGDNSYEQYF	TGTGCCTGGGGGGACAACTCCTACGAGCAGTACTTC
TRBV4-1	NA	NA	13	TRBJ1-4	CASSQWRNEKLFF	TGCGCCAGCAGCCAGTGGCGGAATGAAAAACTGTTTTTT
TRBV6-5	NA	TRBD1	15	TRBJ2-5	CASSYSGTGKETQYF	TGTGCCAGCAGTTACTCCGGGACAGGGAAAGAGACCCAGTACTTC
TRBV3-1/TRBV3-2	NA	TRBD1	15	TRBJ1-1	CASSLQGAGNTEAFF	TGTGCCAGCAGCCTCCAGGGGGCGGGGAACACTGAAGCTTTCTTT
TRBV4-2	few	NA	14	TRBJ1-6	CASSQGQVNSPLHF	TGTGCCAGCAGCCAAGGGCAGGTCAATTCACCCCTCCACTTT
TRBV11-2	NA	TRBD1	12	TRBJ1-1	CASSQDRVKAFF	TGTGCCAGCAGCCAGGACAGGGTAAAGGCTTTCTTT
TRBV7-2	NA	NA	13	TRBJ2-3	CASSLALEDTQYF	TGTGCCAGCAGCTTAGCCTTGGAGGATACGCAGTATTTT
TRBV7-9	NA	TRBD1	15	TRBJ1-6	CASSQGQPDNSPLHF	TGTGCCAGCAGCCAGGGACAGCCGGATAATTCACCCCTCCACTTT
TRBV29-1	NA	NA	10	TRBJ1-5	CSVEGQPQHF	TGCAGCGTTGAAGGTCAGCCCCAGCATTTT
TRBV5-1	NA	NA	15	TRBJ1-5	CASSLGGYSNQPQHF	TGCGCCAGCAGCCTTGGGGGATATAGCAATCAGCCCCAGCATTTT
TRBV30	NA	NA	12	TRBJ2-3	CAWRPSTDTQYF	TGTGCCTGGAGGCCTAGCACAGATACGCAGTATTTT
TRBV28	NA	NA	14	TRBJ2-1	CASSLAQGNNEQFF	TGTGCCAGCAGTTTAGCTCAGGGAAACAATGAGCAGTTCTTC
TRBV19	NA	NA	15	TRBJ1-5	CASRTVTGNNQPQHF	TGTGCCAGTAGGACCGTAACAGGGAACAATCAGCCCCAGCATTTT